Presented here are 6 T cell receptor beta chains from one specimen sequenced in a study of T-cell memory formation after mild COVID-19. TCRdb processed the 5' RACE reads anew with MiXCR; each CDR3 protein has one entry. The sample holds a few hundred thousand distinct CDR3 sequences, about a sixth seen once. The specimen was PBMCs or a T cell subset sorted from them (not recorded which). All receptors come from a man between 18 and 35 years old who had mild COVID-19 (a few samples of this study predate the infection). Cell type and time point are not known.

The rearrangement links TRBV7-2 to TRBJ1-4; 8 nucleotides match TRBD1. V dropped 7 bases and J dropped 0; count of bases not matched to a gene: 4. Germline V gene sequence: CDR1 SGHTA, CDR2 FQGNSA. The CDR3 is made up of 15 amino acids. CDR3 in DNA: TGTGCCAGCAACGGACAGGGAGCAACTAATGAAAAACTGTTTTTT. Residues: CASNGQGATNEKLFF.

This clonotype has ten or more counts. The rearrangement uses TRBV7-2 and TRBJ2-5; no firm D call. The ends were cut back, 1 base at V and 6 bases at J, with 9 bases in the middle. CDR1 and CDR2 from the germline V gene are SGHTA and FQGNSA. The CDR3 runs 13 residues. CDR3 in amino acids: CASSLGLDQTQYF. The CDR3 nucleotides are TGTGCCAGCAGCTTAGGGCTAGATCAGACCCAGTACTTC.

At least ten counts were recorded for this clonotype. This chain links TRBV6-6 with TRBJ1-1, with D uncertain. Trimming left V 3 bases short and J 8 bases short, with 10 bases between. The CDR3 is made up of 12 amino acids. Germline V CDR1 and CDR2: MNHNY, SVGAGI (reference sequence). The CDR3 here is CASSYGEGEAFF. Written as DNA, the CDR3 is TGTGCCAGCAGTTATGGGGAAGGAGAAGCTTTCTTT.

This clonotype was seen more than once but under ten times. The V gene is TRBV4-1, the J gene TRBJ2-1; possibly TRBD1 or TRBD2 for D (5 bases each). The ends were cut back, 6 bases at V and 6 bases at J, with 15 bases in the middle. This CDR3 region has 14 residues. Germline CDR1 is MGHRA and CDR2 is YSYEKL. The CDR3 spells CASRPQGPLNEQFF. As DNA, the CDR3 is TGCGCCAGCAGGCCGCAGGGACCGCTCAATGAGCAGTTCTTC.

The rearrangement uses TRBV5-1 and TRBJ1-6; no definite D call. The CDR3 consists of 13 residues. Germline lookup yields CDR1 SGHRS and CDR2 YFSETQ. Trimming removed 6 bases at V and 4 bases at J, with 8 bases between. Here the CDR3 DNA reads TGCGCCAGCAAGGACGGGTATAATTCACCCCTCCACTTT. Translated: CASKDGYNSPLHF.

This chain connects TRBV14 to TRBJ2-7, with TRBD1 matching over 8 bases. Trimming cost V 1 base and J 9 bases; bases outside gene matches: 5. This CDR3 spans 13 amino acids. From germline, CDR1 is SGHDN and CDR2 FVKESK. CDR3 coding DNA: TGTGCCAGCAGCCAAGGACAGGGGACCTTGCAGTACGTC. Its protein product is CASSQGQGTLQYV.